This T cell receptor beta chain derives from a study of blood T cell repertoires in COVID-19. Study processing details: Using reference gene primer amplification, nucleated cell counts were estimated. Repertoires were generated with immunoSEQ multiplex PCR, while TCRdb's copy carries only in-frame clones and drops some. The V and J calls and clone size are taken from that table; D and trimming were inferred from the DNA. The sample holds about 170,000 clones, 79% seen once. Deletions cut 4 bases from V and 7 bases from J, with 11 bases between. The CDR3 covers 14 residues. Germline values: CDR1 SGHAT, CDR2 FQDESV (reference sequence). Those who participated ranged in age from about 18 to 89 years and resided in about 24 US areas. Participants had their cohort set by participant-reported clinical history.

Sequenced input: PBMCs or T cells enriched from blood (not recorded which). The TCR was taken from a woman in her seventies in a cohort exposed to, infected with or recovered from COVID-19 (not recorded which). This chain links TRBV11-1 with TRBJ1-6; D not resolved. The CDR3 protein is CASSYAGGNSPLHF. CDR3 bases: TGTGCCAGCAGCTACGCGGGAGGGAATTCACCCCTCCACTTT.